This passage covers 16 T cell receptor beta chains from one sample sequenced in a study of T cell responses to AZD1222 COVID-19 vaccine. Repertoires were generated with immunoSEQ multiplex PCR, while TCRdb's copy carries only in-frame clones and drops some. The sample holds about 160,000 clones, about 95% seen once. The material was peripheral blood, obtained on day 0 of AZD1222 vaccination. Source of these receptors: an adult in good health.

This clone appeared a single time. This chain joins TRBV7-9 and TRBJ2-7; D uncertain. CDR1 and CDR2 from the germline V gene are SEHNR and FQNEAQ (reference sequence). The V end lost 0 bases, the J end lost 6 bases, and 6 bases lay between the germline ends. The CDR3 runs to 12 residues. CDR3 coding DNA: TGTGCCAGCAGCTTAGCCCATTCCGAGCAGTACGTC. Translated: CASSLAHSEQYV.

V usage is TRBV7-6 and J usage is TRBJ2-3, with 9 bases fitting TRBD2. CDR1 SGHVS and CDR2 FNYEAQ come from the germline V gene. The CDR3 spans 14 residues. With 5 bases clipped from V and 10 bases from J, the junction kept 10 bases outside the gene matches. The CDR3: CASSTGLALVAQYF. The DNA for the CDR3 is TGTGCCAGCAGCACGGGACTAGCTCTCGTGGCGCAGTATTTT.

This chain connects TRBV28 to TRBJ1-2; D is perhaps TRBD1 (6 bases). Between the trimmed V and J ends, which lost 5 bases and 3 bases, there was a span of 19 bases. The CDR3 spans 16 residues. Per germline, CDR1 MDHEN and CDR2 SYDVKM. CDR3 DNA: TGTGCCAGCAGTCAACGGAGGACAGCCGGACACTATGGCTACACCTTC. It encodes CASSQRRTAGHYGYTF.

This chain uses TRBV7-2 with TRBJ2-1, with D uncertain. V was clipped by 0 bases and J by 0 bases, with 9 bases between them. Germline-derived CDR1 and CDR2 are SGHTA and FQGNSA. The CDR3 runs 16 residues. The CDR3 DNA reads as TGTGCCAGCAGCTTAGCCCTATACAGCTCCTACAATGAGCAGTTCTTC. Translated: CASSLALYSSYNEQFF.

The chain links TRBV2 to TRBJ1-1, with D possibly being TRBD1 (5 bases). The CDR3 sequence is 14 residues long. In germline, CDR1 is SNHLY, CDR2 FYNNEI. V was clipped by 8 bases and J by 3 bases, with 16 bases between them. As DNA, the CDR3 is TGTGCCAGCTGGTTGGGGGAGTGGGACACTGAAGCTTTCTTT. This gives the protein CASWLGEWDTEAFF. Full variable domain (remainder filled in from reference TRBV2 and TRBJ1-1): EPEVTQTPSHQVTQMGQEVILRCVPISNHLYFYWYRQILGQKVEFLVSFYNNEISEKSEIFDDQFSVERPDGSNFTLKIRSTKLEDSAMYFCASWLGEWDTEAFFGQGTRLTVV.

The chain joins TRBV24-1 to TRBJ1-2, with 8 bases aligning to TRBD1. CDR3 size: 15 residues. Unmatched junction bases numbered 15, after V lost 5 bases and J lost 11 bases. Per the germline V gene, CDR1 is KGHDR and CDR2 is SFDVKD. The CDR3 DNA reads TGTGCCACCAGTGGCCTCGGACAGGGCACCGTTAAGTACACCTTC. Amino acid sequence: CATSGLGQGTVKYTF.

The chain has TRBV27 and TRBJ1-1, with D possibly being TRBD1 (6 bases). Germline loops: CDR1 MNHEY, CDR2 SMNVEV (reference sequence). The CDR3 consists of 18 residues. V gave up 0 bases and J gave up 5 bases, with 22 bases separating them. The CDR3 here is CASSLSMGAGQDETEAFF. For the CDR3, the DNA is TGTGCCAGCAGTTTATCTATGGGGGCCGGCCAGGATGAGACTGAAGCTTTCTTT.

This clone was observed once. The chain recombines TRBV5-1 with TRBJ2-1, with 13 nucleotides matching TRBD2. V shed 4 bases, J shed 10 bases, and the junction held 8 bases outside the gene matches. Germline V gene lookup returns CDR1 SGHRS and CDR2 YFSETQ. This CDR3 has 15 residues. The CDR3 loop reads CASSPTSGGAREQFF. In nucleotides, the CDR3 is TGCGCCAGCAGCCCAACTAGCGGGGGGGCTCGGGAGCAGTTCTTC.

This chain connects TRBV12-1 to TRBJ2-7. TRBV12-1 is tagged as a pseudogene. The CDR3 is made up of 11 amino acids. CDR3 loop: CAIYDSYEQYV. The CDR3 DNA follows: TGTGCCATTTACGACTCCTACGAGCAGTACGTC.

This rearrangement joins TRBV20-1 to TRBJ1-6, with unresolved D. CDR3 length equals 18 residues. V lost 3 bases, J lost 4 bases, and 22 bases lay in between. The germline V gene has CDR1 DFQATT and CDR2 SNEGSKA (reference sequence). The CDR3 protein is CSASAFRYSSSYNSPLHF. DNA for the CDR3: TGCAGTGCTAGTGCGTTTCGGTACAGCTCCTCATATAATTCACCCCTCCACTTT.

This chain links TRBV28 with TRBJ1-1; D is unclear. CDR3 size: 12 residues. CDR1 is MDHEN, CDR2 SYDVKM, per germline. V dropped 11 bases and J dropped 6 bases, with 16 bases sitting between them. The CDR3 DNA reads as TGTGCCTCGGGGAGGCCCGAGCCTGAAGCTTTCTTT. This sequence encodes CASGRPEPEAFF.

This sequence joins TRBV3-1 (or the pseudogene TRBV3-2) and TRBJ1-1; maybe TRBD1 (5 bases). V gave up 5 bases and J gave up 3 bases, with 7 bases separating them. Germline V gene lookup returns CDR1 LGHDT and CDR2 YNNKEL (reference sequence). The CDR3 spans 12 residues. The CDR3 protein is CASSLTDTEAFF. In DNA form, the CDR3 reads TGTGCCAGCAGCTTGACAGACACTGAAGCTTTCTTT.

This clone was seen once. This rearrangement joins TRBV5-6 to TRBJ1-1; D gene ambiguous. The CDR3 extends over 13 amino acids. Germline CDR1 reads SGHDT; CDR2 reads YYEEEE. The V end lost 2 bases, the J end lost 5 bases, and 10 bases lay between the germline ends. Here the CDR3 reads CASSFDLGTEAFF. CDR3 coding DNA: TGTGCCAGCAGCTTTGACCTCGGAACTGAAGCTTTCTTT. The full variable domain, in which reference TRBV5-6 and TRBJ1-1 provide the parts outside the CDR3, is DAGVTQSPTHLIKTRGQQVTLRCSPKSGHDTVSWYQQALGQGPQFIFQYYEEEERQRGNFPDRFSGHQFPNYSSELNVNALLLGDSALYLCASSFDLGTEAFFGQGTRLTVV.

This clone was found once. CDR3 residues: CASSLGDQETQYF. CDR3 DNA: TGTGCCAGCAGTCTTGGTGACCAAGAGACCCAGTACTTC. The chain couples TRBV6-4 to TRBJ2-5; D not certain. Trimming cost V 5 bases and J 0 bases, with 7 bases left between them. The CDR3 loop spans 13 amino acids. Germline V gene lookup returns CDR1 MRHNA and CDR2 SNTAGT.

This chain joins TRBV4-3 and TRBJ1-2, with D tentatively TRBD1 (6 bases). CDR3 length: 14 amino acids. The V end was cut by 2 bases, the J end by 8 bases, with 15 bases between. Per the germline V gene, CDR1 is LGHNA and CDR2 is YSLEER. The CDR3 is CASSQQGGSEGYTF. Here the CDR3 DNA reads TGCGCCAGCAGCCAACAAGGGGGATCGGAGGGCTACACCTTC.

In the case of this clone: The identical CDR3 is also encoded by other nucleotide sequences in the sample. The rearrangement uses TRBV6-5 and TRBJ1-2, with 9 bases lining up with TRBD1. The germline V gene has CDR1 MNHEY and CDR2 SVGAGI. The trim removed 8 bases at V and 9 bases at J, leaving 7 bases unmatched. This CDR3 is built from 12 residues. The CDR3 DNA reads as TGTGCCAGCTCCCCGGGACAGGGACGCTACACCTTC. Protein sequence: CASSPGQGRYTF.